Listed below are T cell receptor beta chains from one sample, sequenced in a study of cytomegalovirus exposure and HLA in healthy donors. Only in-frame clones appear in the TCRdb table, and some are missing; sequencing was by immunoSEQ multiplex PCR. The repertoire holds some 110,000 clones, with 79% as singletons. Sequencing used PBMCs. The receptors were sampled from a woman aged 18-29 years in good health and CMV-seropositive. Each CDR3 is given with its conserved first and last residue. The order of the fields is clone size, V gene, J gene, CDR3 protein. Expanded clones are given a class, and other clones once, few, many or no size at all.

>-|TRBV7-3|TRBJ1-1
CASSLGGENTEAFF
>-|TRBV6-5|TRBJ2-1
CASSYSLRNGQFF
>-|TRBV27|TRBJ1-1
CASSTNRGYTEAFF
>-|TRBV28|TRBJ2-7
CASSPPGQTYEQYF
>-|TRBV7-9|TRBJ2-3
CASSFRVGSTDTQYF
>-|TRBV5-1|TRBJ1-4
CASSLASLSRVGEKLFF
>few|TRBV9|TRBJ2-7
CASSPWTGEDEQYF
>-|TRBV7-6|TRBJ1-1
CASSPLNTEAFF
>-|TRBV6-5|TRBJ2-1
CATRLAGSYNEQFF
>-|TRBV15|TRBJ2-1
CATSIGLANYNEQFF
>-|TRBV21-1|TRBJ1-1
CASSRGQGQTEAFF
>few|TRBV5-1|TRBJ1-5
CASSLGRGSNQPQHF
>few|TRBV5-6|TRBJ2-7
CASTTISQGRSYEQYF
>-|TRBV30|TRBJ1-6
CAYFDWYNSPLHF
>-|TRBV19|TRBJ2-2
CASSPRASASLGTGELFF
>-|TRBV16|TRBJ1-1
CASSLGQAPNTEAFF
>once|TRBV5-4|TRBJ2-7
CASSSETSGGSYEQYF
>-|TRBV21-1|TRBJ2-1
CASTSGRNYWPGKFF
>-|TRBV6-5|TRBJ2-4
CASSYSRRGKNIQYF
>-|TRBV11-2|TRBJ2-7
CASSFSGGTSGWNGEQYF
>-|TRBV4-2|TRBJ2-7
CASSQVHSEQYF
>-|TRBV11-1|TRBJ2-7
CASSFRGTGNYEQYF
>-|TRBV6-5|TRBJ1-5
CASSLYRDTGRQPQHF
>few|TRBV18|TRBJ2-1
CASTLQGNEQFF
>-|TRBV27|TRBJ2-3
CASSLFASGVSTDTQYF
>-|TRBV7-9|TRBJ2-1
CASSSGLAYNEQFF
>-|TRBV11-2|TRBJ2-1
CASRLAGLPGEQFF
>-|TRBV7-3|TRBJ2-1
CASSPSGRFDEQFF
>-|TRBV9|TRBJ2-1
CASSDSGTGSISYNEQFF
>-|TRBV5-1|TRBJ1-1
CASSGRGPDTEAFF
>-|TRBV19|TRBJ2-7
CASSISGTRSYEQYF
>-|TRBV6-1|TRBJ2-7
CASTTGAYEQYF
>-|TRBV18|TRBJ1-2
CASSPFGQGDYGYTF
>-|TRBV30|TRBJ2-1
CAWASGNYNEQFF
>-|TRBV4-2|TRBJ2-1
CASRGLAAVNEQFF
>-|TRBV6-5|TRBJ1-4
CASRQGYTNEKLFF
>-|TRBV18|TRBJ2-3
CASSASTDTDTQYF
>-|TRBV5-4|TRBJ1-2
CASRPGRGGHGYTF
>-|TRBV4-2|TRBJ2-7
CASSPGTSGPYEQYF
>-|TRBV9|TRBJ2-2
CASSVAGFTGELFF
>-|TRBV4-2|TRBJ1-5
CASSQARGSNQPQHF
>-|TRBV18|TRBJ1-2
CASSPSSGPNYGYTF
>few|TRBV5-1|TRBJ1-4
CASSLEPEYEKLFF
>-|TRBV5-4|TRBJ1-2
CASSLDRALNYGYTF
>-|TRBV12-5|TRBJ1-2
CASGLGGAFTF
>-|TRBV25-1|TRBJ2-1
CASSQDRVGEQFF
>few|TRBV7-6|TRBJ2-6
CASSLPSRGLSGANVLTF
>-|TRBV5-1|TRBJ2-5
CASSLVALATQYF
>-|TRBV5-8|TRBJ1-2
CASSLETGGGYGYTF
>few|TRBV5-1|TRBJ1-4
CASSEGVLGEKLFF
>-|TRBV10-1|TRBJ2-7
CASSEYRQLSEQYF
>once|TRBV12-5|TRBJ2-3
CASGLVRGREVVTDTQYF
>-|TRBV5-1|TRBJ2-1
CASSERLAVMRNEQFF
>-|TRBV5-4|TRBJ2-7
CASSFGLAGVWEQYF
>once|TRBV6-5|TRBJ2-6
CASSYSNRVGANVLTF
>-|TRBV6-5|TRBJ1-1
CASSQTSNTEAFF
>-|TRBV4-1|TRBJ1-2
CASSQRLGGDYGYTF
>-|TRBV5-1|TRBJ1-5
CASSLGDIGGQPQHF
>-|TRBV25-1|TRBJ2-7
CASSEYEEASYEQYF
>-|TRBV19|TRBJ1-1
CASSIRYRGTSMNTEAFF